In this sample, the clone carrying this TCR beta chain turned up a few times. The antigen is unknown. The V and J ends lost 8 bases and 6 bases respectively, with 17 bases between them. The V gene's germline CDR1 is SGHVS and CDR2 FNYEAQ. This CDR3 has 13 residues. The data belong to a study of T-cell reconstitution after alpha-beta-depleted transplantation in children. The study, taken as a whole, reports: Reported findings indicate that, about two months after transplant, alpha-beta T cells came from several hundred expanded clones, which were derived from non-depleted graft cells. Where some patients showed high TCRbeta diversity at day 60, it came from recipient T cells and thymic progenitors that had survived.

Using unique molecular identifiers, the investigators prepared the TCRbeta library. TCRdb re-analysed the PCR reads in MiXCR, keeping a single row per CDR3 protein. The repertoire holds around 700,000 distinct CDR3 sequences, with 10% to 15% as singletons. This receptor was identified in a girl aged 2-10 years with congenital amegakaryocytic thrombocytopenia, due to receive a stem cell transplant. This chain links TRBV7-6 with TRBJ2-7, with a possible D match to TRBD2 (6 bases). The material was PBMCs, obtained before TCRalphabeta/CD19-depleted stem cell transplant. The CDR3 coding sequence is TGTGCCAGCGGGACTGTAGGGTCCCGCGAGCAGTACTTC. It encodes CASGTVGSREQYF.